This T cell receptor beta chain originates from a study of CD8+CD57+ T cells in acquired aplastic anemia. The wider study: The DNA of sorted CD4+ and CD8+ cells averaged 3.2 ug. Healthy donor sequencing depth: approximately 9.9 million CD4+, roughly 12 million CD8+ reads.

The study, taken as a whole, reports: Comparison of patients with controls identified about 30 shared CD8+ CDR3 sequences.

Comments on this clonotype: Its cognate antigen is unknown.

V was shortened by 8 bases and J by 0 bases, with 8 bases between the two germline ends. The CDR3 loop spans 13 amino acids. CDR3 and TCR beta VDJ profiling relied on a genomic DNA template. TCRdb passed the reads through MiXCR, listing each CDR3 protein once. Here the sample spans a few hundred thousand distinct CDR3 sequences, about 70% being singletons. J is TRBJ2-1 and V is TRBV12-3 or TRBV12-4; D is uncertain. The sequenced sample was sorted CD4+, CD8+, or CD8+CD57+ T cells (not recorded which) from PBMCs. The receptor's source is a human donor in good health, serving as a control. The CDR3 nucleotides are TGTGCCAGCCAGGAGAGCTCCTACAATGAGCAGTTCTTC. This encodes CASQESSYNEQFF.